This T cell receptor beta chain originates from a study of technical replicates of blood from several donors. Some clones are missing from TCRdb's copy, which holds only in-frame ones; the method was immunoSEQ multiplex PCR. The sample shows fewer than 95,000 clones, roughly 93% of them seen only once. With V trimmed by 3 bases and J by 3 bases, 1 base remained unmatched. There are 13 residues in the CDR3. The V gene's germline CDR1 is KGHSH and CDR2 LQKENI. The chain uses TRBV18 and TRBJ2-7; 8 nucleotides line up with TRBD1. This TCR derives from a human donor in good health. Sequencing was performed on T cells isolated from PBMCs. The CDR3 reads CASSPGQVYEQYF. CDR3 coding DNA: TGTGCCAGCTCACCGGGACAGGTCTACGAGCAGTACTTC.